This TCR beta chain was found in a study of blood T cell repertoires in COVID-19. Study in general: The origin of the acute and convalescent COVID-19 samples was the United States, Italy and Spain. Nucleic acid was either cDNA or gDNA, and it came from T cells, B-cell-depleted T cells, or PBMCs.

This clone was detected once. How the authors handled the data: The assay estimated nucleated cells by amplifying reference gene primers. Generated by immunoSEQ multiplex PCR, the TCRdb table keeps only in-frame clones and is missing some. For V, J and clone size, that table is used; D and trimming come from the DNA. The table records roughly 74,000 clones, 80% to 90% of them present only once. This CDR3 has 13 residues. Trimming pared 0 bases from V and 3 bases from J, leaving 5 bases between. The germline CDR1 and CDR2 sequences are MNHNY and SVGAGI (reference sequence). Sequencing was carried out using peripheral blood. The V and J genes are TRBV6-6 and TRBJ1-2, with D uncertain. The receptor's source is a woman of 80 years or more with active or convalescent COVID-19. In nucleotides, the CDR3 is TGTGCCAGCAGTTACTCTCCTGACTATGGCTACACCTTC. Translating gives CASSYSPDYGYTF.